The 23 T cell receptor beta chains below all came from one sample that was sequenced in a study of blood T cell repertoires in COVID-19. Only in-frame clones appear in the TCRdb table, and some are missing; sequencing was by immunoSEQ multiplex PCR. The sample carries some 120,000 clones, around 86% recorded once. Sequenced input: peripheral blood. The receptor source for this set is a man between 65 and 79 years old with acute or convalescent COVID-19.

The J gene is TRBJ1-2, the V gene TRBV28, with D perhaps matching TRBD1 (5 bases). The CDR3 sequence is 15 residues long. Trimming removed 2 bases from V and 3 bases from J, with 13 bases in between. Germline V gives CDR1 MDHEN, CDR2 SYDVKM. CDR3 sequence reads: CASSLGSQGDYGYTF. CDR3 DNA sequence: TGTGCCAGCAGTTTAGGTTCTCAAGGGGACTATGGCTACACCTTC.

The rearrangement uses TRBV28 and TRBJ1-2, with 8 bases that match TRBD1. Unmatched junction bases numbered 8, after V lost 7 bases and J lost 4 bases. CDR1 is MDHEN, CDR2 SYDVKM, per germline. The CDR3 covers 14 residues. The CDR3, as DNA: TGTGCCAGCACCTCTAACAGGGGGGGCTATGGCTACACCTTC. Translated: CASTSNRGGYGYTF.

The chain couples TRBV19 to TRBJ1-1; 7 bases map to TRBD1. The CDR3 extends over 13 amino acids. The germline CDR1 and CDR2 sequences are LNHDA and SQIVND (reference sequence). V lost 4 bases and J lost 12; bases outside the gene matches: 11. CDR3 amino acids: CASSNDRTGASFF. CDR3 nucleotide sequence: TGTGCCAGTAGTAACGACAGGACAGGAGCGTCTTTCTTT.

The V and J genes are TRBV6-2 or TRBV6-3 and TRBJ1-5; no clear D gene. Germline CDR1 reads MNHEY; CDR2 reads SVGEGT. V lost 1 base to trimming and J lost 9 bases, with 10 bases between them. The CDR3 has 13 residues. CDR3 DNA sequence: TGTGCCAGCAGTTACTGGGGAGATCGGCCCCAGCATTTT. The encoded protein is CASSYWGDRPQHF.

The rearrangement uses TRBV28 and TRBJ2-1, with 8 nucleotides matching TRBD1. V shed 4 bases and J 2 bases; nucleotides not matched to a gene: 7. The CDR3 is 16 amino acids. Germline loops: CDR1 MDHEN, CDR2 SYDVKM. Here the CDR3 reads CASSSTGVTTYNEQFF. In DNA, the CDR3 is TGTGCCAGCAGTTCGACAGGGGTGACAACCTACAATGAGCAGTTCTTC.

The V call is TRBV24-1, the J call TRBJ2-5; TRBD1 matches 9 bases. The ends lost 4 bases at V and 2 bases at J; junction bases unmatched: 7. This CDR3 comprises 16 residues. The germline gives CDR1 KGHDR, CDR2 SFDVKD. CDR3 residues: CATSDTGTGKQETQYF. CDR3 DNA sequence: TGTGCCACCAGTGACACCGGGACAGGGAAACAAGAGACCCAGTACTTC.

This clone has a handful of counts. Different DNA sequences within this sample yield the same CDR3. The J gene is TRBJ1-3, the V gene TRBV3-1 (or the pseudogene TRBV3-2), with no clear D. V lost 4 bases and J lost 3, with 7 bases in between. The germline gives CDR1 LGHDT, CDR2 YNNKEL (reference sequence). The CDR3 is 13 amino acids. CDR3 DNA: TGTGCCAGCAGCCCCACTAATGGAAACACCATATATTTT. Amino acids: CASSPTNGNTIYF.

CDR3 DNA: TGTGCCAGCAGCGGGACAGGGTTCGATGAGCAGTTCTTC. Its protein is CASSGTGFDEQFF. The chain uses TRBV2 and TRBJ2-1, with 9 bases that match TRBD1. The CDR3 length is 13 residues. With 6 bases clipped from V and 8 bases from J, the junction kept 5 bases outside the gene matches. Germline V gene lookup returns CDR1 SNHLY and CDR2 FYNNEI.

The rearrangement joins TRBV3-1 (or the pseudogene TRBV3-2) to TRBJ1-4; D unresolved. CDR1 and CDR2 from the germline V gene are LGHDT and YNNKEL (reference sequence). The CDR3 is 13 residues long. V lost 1 base and J 7 bases, leaving 7 bases between the germline ends. Here the CDR3 reads CASSQVRSEKLFF. The CDR3 DNA reads TGTGCCAGCAGCCAAGTCCGGAGTGAAAAACTGTTTTTT.

The rearrangement links TRBV30 to TRBJ1-1; D remains unclear. Germline loops: CDR1 GTSNPN, CDR2 SVGIG (reference sequence). The CDR3 totals 14 residues. Trimming stripped 0 bases from V and 3 bases from J, with 11 bases between. The CDR3 DNA sequence: TGTGCCTGGAGTGTACTTGGCAGCGACACTGAAGCTTTCTTT. The encoded protein is CAWSVLGSDTEAFF.

The chain recombines TRBV9 with TRBJ2-2; D perhaps matches TRBD1 (5 bases). Germline CDR1 is SGDLS and CDR2 is YYNGEE. V was clipped by 2 bases and J by 8 bases, with 7 bases between them. The CDR3 loop spans 12 amino acids. CDR3 loop: CASSVQGGELFF. The CDR3 DNA reads TGTGCCAGCAGCGTGCAGGGAGGGGAGCTGTTTTTT.

The chain employs TRBV6-5 and TRBJ2-1; D is possibly TRBD2 (6 bases). Germline V gene lookup returns CDR1 MNHEY and CDR2 SVGAGI. This CDR3 comprises 14 residues. V lost 2 bases, J lost 5 bases, and 10 bases lay in between. CDR3 protein: CASSYGGIHNEQFF. In DNA, the CDR3 is TGTGCCAGCAGTTACGGCGGGATTCACAATGAGCAGTTCTTC.

V is TRBV18 and J is TRBJ2-1; D is ambiguous. The CDR3 length is 13 residues. Germline assignment: CDR1 KGHSH and CDR2 LQKENI. The V end lost 3 bases, the J end lost 7 bases, and 10 bases lay between the germline ends. As DNA, the CDR3 is TGTGCCAGCTCACCTGCGCGTGGTAATGAGCAGTTCTTC. Encoded protein: CASSPARGNEQFF.

The chain employs TRBV1 and TRBJ2-1; the table's TRBD2 call for D was not verified on the DNA. TRBV1 is tagged as a pseudogene. The CDR3 has 18 residues. Here the CDR3 DNA reads TGCACCAGCAGCCGGGGCTCGGAGCGGGAGGGCCGTTACAATGAGCAGTTCTTC. Encoded protein: CTSSRGSEREGRYNEQFF.

The gene calls are TRBV7-2 and TRBJ2-6, with D unclear. CDR3 length equals 16 residues. Germline-derived CDR1 and CDR2 are SGHTA and FQGNSA. The germline V and J ends were trimmed by 1 base and 0 bases, with 7 bases remaining between them. Here the CDR3 DNA reads TGTGCCAGCAGCTTAGGAGAGAACTCTGGGGCCAACGTCCTGACTTTC. This sequence encodes CASSLGENSGANVLTF.

The rearrangement joins TRBV18 to TRBJ2-5; 7 positions match TRBD1. CDR1 and CDR2 from the germline V gene are KGHSH and LQKENI. The CDR3 is 14 amino acids. Trimming at V came to 1 base and at J to 5 bases, leaving 4 bases not matched to a gene. CDR3 coding DNA: TGTGCCAGCTCACCACAGGGGGCCGGGGAGACCCAGTACTTC. Translated: CASSPQGAGETQYF.

The chain is built from TRBV12-3 or TRBV12-4 and TRBJ2-7; D gene ambiguous. V lost 1 base to trimming and J lost 7 bases, with 11 bases between them. The CDR3 sequence is 13 residues long. The CDR3 DNA is TGTGCCAGCAGTTTAGATCCCTCTCTGGAGCAGTACTTC. Its protein is CASSLDPSLEQYF.

The gene calls are TRBV30 and TRBJ1-1; 7 bases line up with TRBD1. The CDR3 is made up of 11 amino acids. Per the germline V gene, CDR1 is GTSNPN and CDR2 is SVGIG (reference sequence). The V and J ends lost 8 bases and 11 bases, in that order; junction bases with no gene match: 11. CDR3 DNA: TGTGCCACGCGGACAGGTTCTAGGGCTTTCTTT. Protein sequence: CATRTGSRAFF.

The rearrangement joins TRBV3-1 (or the pseudogene TRBV3-2) to TRBJ2-1, with D maybe TRBD1 (5 bases). Germline V CDR1 and CDR2: LGHDT, YNNKEL (reference sequence). V shed 2 bases and J shed 5 bases, with 10 bases lying between them. The CDR3 extends over 14 amino acids. CDR3 amino acids: CASSQPGRDNEQFF. The CDR3 DNA follows: TGTGCCAGCAGCCAACCCGGCAGGGACAATGAGCAGTTCTTC.

V usage is TRBV2 and J usage is TRBJ1-6; the match to TRBD1 covers 8 bases. Germline V gives CDR1 SNHLY, CDR2 FYNNEI. The CDR3 sequence is 13 residues long. After removal of 8 bases from V and 10 bases from J, the junction contained 7 bases not matched to a gene. CDR3 protein: CASGQGAESPLHF. CDR3 bases: TGTGCCAGCGGTCAGGGGGCAGAATCACCCCTCCACTTT.

The rearrangement joins TRBV6-5 to TRBJ1-1, with 10 nucleotides matching TRBD1. The CDR3 consists of 14 residues. In germline, CDR1 is MNHEY, CDR2 SVGAGI. V was clipped by 7 bases and J by 3 bases; unmatched bases: 5. CDR3 residues: CASIKDRGDTEAFF. CDR3 coding DNA: TGTGCCAGCATTAAGGACAGGGGGGACACTGAAGCTTTCTTT.

The V gene is TRBV25-1, the J gene TRBJ1-6; D perhaps matches TRBD1 (6 bases). Trimming cost V 6 bases and J 8 bases, with 14 bases left between them. In germline, CDR1 is MGHDK, CDR2 SYGVNS. This CDR3 region has 14 residues. CDR3 DNA: TGTGCCAGCAGCGGGGGGCTGGGGGATTCACCCCTCCACTTT. It specifies CASSGGLGDSPLHF.

Here the CDR3 reads CASSQDGRFEAFF. The CDR3 DNA follows: TGTGCCAGCAGCCAAGATGGCCGATTCGAAGCTTTCTTT. The V and J genes are TRBV3-1 (or the pseudogene TRBV3-2) and TRBJ1-1; no firm D call. Looked up from germline, CDR1 is LGHDT and CDR2 is YNNKEL (reference sequence). The germline V and J ends were trimmed by 0 bases and 8 bases, with 10 bases remaining between them. CDR3 length: 13 amino acids.